This T cell receptor beta chain comes out of a study of CD8+CD57+ T cells in acquired aplastic anemia. Study overall: Sorted CD4+ and CD8+ cells gave a mean 3.2 ug DNA, range roughly 0.18 to 27.4 ug. CD4+ reads averaged about 10.8 million in healthy donors.

Study results and limitations: Common to patients and controls were roughly 30 CD8+ CDR3 sequences. With respect to CD8+ Simpson's diversity, patients and controls did not differ significantly.

This clonotype showed up many times. Antigen unknown. The TCR beta profiling, which covered VDJ combination and CDR3 sequence, was carried out using genomic DNA as the template. TCRdb re-called the reads with MiXCR, one entry per CDR3 protein. The sample carries 60,000 or so distinct CDR3 sequences, roughly 54% recorded once. V was trimmed by 0 bases and J by 4 bases, leaving 11 bases between them. Germline-derived CDR1 and CDR2 are SGDLS and YYNGEE. The CDR3 runs to 15 residues. This TCR derives from a human donor in good health, serving as a control. This chain joins TRBV9 and TRBJ1-5, with D possibly matching TRBD1 (5 bases). The sample was sorted CD4+, CD8+, or CD8+CD57+ T cells (not recorded which) from PBMCs. This CDR3 is CASSVGGAANQPQHF. DNA of the CDR3: TGTGCCAGCAGCGTAGGAGGGGCGGCAAATCAGCCCCAGCATTTT.